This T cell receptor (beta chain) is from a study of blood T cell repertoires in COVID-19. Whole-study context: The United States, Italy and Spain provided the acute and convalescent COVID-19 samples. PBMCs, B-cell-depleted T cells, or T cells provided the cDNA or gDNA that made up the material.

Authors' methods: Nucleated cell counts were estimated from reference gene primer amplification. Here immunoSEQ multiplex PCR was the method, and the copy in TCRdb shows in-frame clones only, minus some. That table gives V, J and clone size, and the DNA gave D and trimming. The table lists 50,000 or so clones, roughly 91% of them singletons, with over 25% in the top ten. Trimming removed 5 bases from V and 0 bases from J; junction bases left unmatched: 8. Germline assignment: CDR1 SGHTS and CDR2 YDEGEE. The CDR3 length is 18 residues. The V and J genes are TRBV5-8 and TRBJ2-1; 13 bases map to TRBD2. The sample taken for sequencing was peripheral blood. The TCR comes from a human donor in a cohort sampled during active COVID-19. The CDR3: CASSRGLAGASSYNEQFF. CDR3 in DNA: TGTGCCAGCAGTCGAGGACTAGCGGGGGCCTCCTCCTACAATGAGCAGTTCTTC.